Listed here are 23 T cell receptor beta chains from one sample, sequenced in a study of shared T cell receptors in the human thymus. The assay was immunoSEQ multiplex PCR, and TCRdb's table has in-frame clones only and misses some. Of about 660,000 clones listed, roughly 90% are singletons. This sample was also put to use in a study of human thymus T cells.

Sequencing input: thymocytes. Receptors were obtained from a boy in the first two years of life with a congenital heart defect.

The chain employs TRBV11-1 and TRBJ1-3; D gene unclear. Per germline, CDR1 SGHAT and CDR2 FQDESV (reference sequence). CDR3 length: 13 amino acids. V was shortened by 10 bases and J by 1 base, with 11 bases between the two germline ends. The CDR3 nucleotides read TGTGCCACTCCCCGGGGTTCTGGAAACACCATATATTTT. This translates into CATPRGSGNTIYF.

The chain recombines TRBV28 with TRBJ1-5; maybe TRBD1 (6 bases). Trimming removed 6 bases at V and 1 base at J, with 10 bases between. This CDR3 has 14 amino acids. Germline CDR1 MDHEN, CDR2 SYDVKM. The CDR3 region is CASRQQGSNQPQHF. In DNA form, the CDR3 reads TGTGCCAGCAGACAGCAGGGGAGCAATCAGCCCCAGCATTTT. Looking up the rest from reference TRBV28 and TRBJ1-5 gives the full variable domain: DVKVTQSSRYLVKRTGEKVFLECVQDMDHENMFWYRQDPGLGLRLIYFSYDVKMKEKGDIPEGYSVSREKKERFSLILESASTNQTSMYLCASRQQGSNQPQHFGDGTRLSIL.

The chain joins TRBV27 to TRBJ1-5, with D possibly being TRBD1 (5 bases). CDR1 and CDR2 from the germline V gene are MNHEY and SMNVEV (reference sequence). The CDR3 extends over 15 amino acids. The germline V and J ends were trimmed by 0 bases and 5 bases, with 11 bases remaining between them. CDR3 nucleotide sequence: TGTGCCAGCAGTTTATCCGCAGGGACTCATCAGCCCCAGCATTTT. Translated, it gives CASSLSAGTHQPQHF.

The chain employs TRBV5-1 and TRBJ1-2; the D gene is possibly TRBD1 (5 bases). Trimming left V 2 bases short and J 6 bases short, with 11 bases between. Per the germline V gene, CDR1 is SGHRS and CDR2 is YFSETQ. CDR3 length: 13 amino acids. CDR3 loop: CASSFTWGDGYTF. The CDR3 DNA is TGCGCCAGCAGCTTTACTTGGGGGGATGGCTACACCTTC.

This chain joins TRBV6-6 and TRBJ2-7; possibly TRBD1 for D (6 bases). Germline CDR1 is MNHNY and CDR2 is SVGAGI (reference sequence). V was shortened by 7 bases and J by 2 bases, with 18 bases between the two germline ends. This CDR3 comprises 15 residues. The CDR3 bases are TGTGCCAGCATCGGTGAGGGGGTAGGGCCCTACGAGCAGTACTTC. This gives the protein CASIGEGVGPYEQYF.

The V call is TRBV9, the J call TRBJ2-6; 10 nucleotides align to TRBD1. V was clipped by 3 bases and J by 4 bases; unmatched bases: 4. This CDR3 contains 16 residues. Per the germline V gene, CDR1 is SGDLS and CDR2 is YYNGEE. The CDR3 is CASSAGTGAGANVLTF. In nucleotides, the CDR3 is TGTGCCAGCAGCGCGGGGACAGGGGCCGGGGCCAACGTCCTGACTTTC. Full variable domain (missing parts from reference TRBV9 and TRBJ2-6): DSGVTQTPKHLITATGQRVTLRCSPRSGDLSVYWYQQSLDQGLQFLIQYYNGEERAKGNILERFSAQQFPDLHSELNLSSLELGDSALYFCASSAGTGAGANVLTFGAGSRLTVL.

The chain has TRBV27 and TRBJ2-1; 11 bases map to TRBD2. The length of the CDR3 is 19 residues. Per the germline V gene, CDR1 is MNHEY and CDR2 is SMNVEV (reference sequence). V trimming: 8 bases; J trimming: 4 bases; junction bases outside the gene matches: 19. The CDR3 region is CASGPGLAAPIVVYNEQFF. The CDR3 DNA reads as TGTGCCAGCGGGCCGGGACTAGCGGCCCCCATAGTAGTGTACAATGAGCAGTTCTTC.

The chain joins TRBV5-1 to TRBJ2-3, with 13 bases fitting TRBD2. The CDR3 is made up of 14 amino acids. Germline CDR1 is SGHRS and CDR2 is YFSETQ. Unmatched junction bases numbered 3, after V lost 5 bases and J lost 6 bases. The CDR3 loop reads CASRPTSGRDTQYF. The CDR3 nucleotides are TGCGCCAGCAGACCGACTAGCGGGAGGGATACGCAGTATTTT. Looking up the rest from reference TRBV5-1 and TRBJ2-3 gives the full variable domain: KAGVTQTPRYLIKTRGQQVTLSCSPISGHRSVSWYQQTPGQGLQFLFEYFSETQRNKGNFPGRFSGRQFSNSRSEMNVSTLELGDSALYLCASRPTSGRDTQYFGPGTRLTVL.

This clone was found once. V and J are TRBV6-6 and TRBJ1-2, with D possibly matching TRBD1 (5 bases). Germline CDR1 is MNHNY and CDR2 is SVGAGI (reference sequence). V lost 6 bases to trimming and J lost 6 bases, with 20 bases between them. This CDR3 has 15 amino acids. CDR3 region: CASSLLGEGPDGYTF. CDR3 DNA sequence: TGTGCCAGCAGCCTACTGGGGGAGGGCCCGGATGGCTACACCTTC.

CDR3 sequence: CASSPTTLTGKGPDTQYF. The CDR3, as DNA: TGTGCCAGCAGCCCAACCACCTTGACAGGGAAGGGGCCAGATACGCAGTATTTT. The chain employs TRBV27 and TRBJ2-3; 7 bases agree with TRBD1. With 6 bases clipped from V and 4 bases from J, the junction kept 19 bases outside the gene matches. Germline lookup yields CDR1 MNHEY and CDR2 SMNVEV (reference sequence). This CDR3 spans 18 amino acids.

The chain employs TRBV4-3 and TRBJ2-2; TRBD1 aligns across 7 bases. This CDR3 has 15 residues. Germline CDR1 and CDR2: LGHNA and YSLEER. V was clipped by 4 bases and J by 7 bases; unmatched bases: 9. CDR3 in amino acids: CASSRQGWVGGELFF. In DNA form, the CDR3 reads TGCGCCAGCAGCCGACAGGGTTGGGTTGGCGGGGAGCTGTTTTTT.

The J gene is TRBJ2-7, the V gene TRBV6-4; 11 bases map to TRBD2. CDR1 is MRHNA and CDR2 is SNTAGT in the germline V gene. The CDR3 extends over 15 amino acids. Germline trimming cut 6 bases from V and 7 bases from J; bases unmatched to any gene: 11. CDR3 amino acids: CASRRSSGRRCEQYF. The CDR3 DNA follows: TGTGCCAGCAGACGGTCTAGCGGGAGGAGGTGTGAGCAGTACTTC.

This sequence joins TRBV6-1 and TRBJ2-7, with a weak D call TRBD2 (6 bases). The CDR3 is made up of 16 amino acids. Germline V gene sequence: CDR1 MNHNS, CDR2 SASEGT. V was cut by 1 base and J by 5 bases, with 18 bases left in between. This chain's CDR3 is CASSEGRGPPLNEQYF. In DNA, the CDR3 is TGTGCCAGCAGTGAAGGGCGGGGCCCCCCGCTAAACGAGCAGTACTTC.

CDR3 nucleotide sequence: TGTGCCAGCAGCTTAGACAGGTCCTACGAGCAGTACTTC. Protein product: CASSLDRSYEQYF. The rearrangement uses TRBV11-1 and TRBJ2-7, with a possible D match to TRBD1 (5 bases). Germline V CDR1 and CDR2: SGHAT, FQDESV (reference sequence). Trimming pared 1 base from V and 1 base from J, leaving 5 bases between. The CDR3 covers 13 residues.

This clone appeared a single time. The rearrangement links TRBV5-1 to TRBJ2-1, with 10 bases lining up with TRBD2. With 4 bases clipped from V and 7 bases from J, the junction kept 11 bases outside the gene matches. CDR1 is SGHRS, CDR2 YFSETQ, per germline. The CDR3 spans 16 residues. CDR3 sequence: CASSPGGFSGRNEQFF. CDR3 DNA: TGCGCCAGCAGCCCCGGAGGGTTTAGCGGGAGGAATGAGCAGTTCTTC. The variable domain in full, completed from reference TRBV5-1 and TRBJ2-1, reads KAGVTQTPRYLIKTRGQQVTLSCSPISGHRSVSWYQQTPGQGLQFLFEYFSETQRNKGNFPGRFSGRQFSNSRSEMNVSTLELGDSALYLCASSPGGFSGRNEQFFGPGTRLTVL.

This chain uses TRBV29-1 with TRBJ2-1; 8 bases map to TRBD2. The CDR3 sequence is 12 residues long. The trim removed 0 bases at V and 9 bases at J, leaving 1 base unmatched. CDR1 SQVTM and CDR2 ANQGSEA come from the germline V gene. This chain's CDR3 is CSVEEAGGEQFF. The CDR3 nucleotides read TGCAGCGTTGAAGAGGCGGGAGGTGAGCAGTTCTTC.

The chain joins TRBV9 to TRBJ2-7; 9 bases fit TRBD2. Germline V gene sequence: CDR1 SGDLS, CDR2 YYNGEE. The CDR3 contains 21 residues. Trimming took 4 bases from V and 2 from J; bases not matched to a gene: 25. The CDR3, as DNA: TGTGCCAGCAGCCCGAGCCCCCCGGCTAGCGGGATATCAACTCTAACCTACGAGCAGTACTTC. Translating it yields CASSPSPPASGISTLTYEQYF.

This clone was observed once. The chain employs TRBV14 and TRBJ2-1, with D possibly TRBD2 on 6 matching bases. Germline V gives CDR1 SGHDN, CDR2 FVKESK. This CDR3 comprises 12 residues. V gave up 2 bases and J gave up 7 bases, with 6 bases separating them. The CDR3 reads CASSQRENEQFF. The CDR3 nucleotides are TGTGCCAGCAGCCAACGGGAGAATGAGCAGTTCTTC. The entire variable domain, with the rest obtained from reference TRBV14 and TRBJ2-1, is as follows: EAGVTQFPSHSVIEKGQTVTLRCDPISGHDNLYWYRRVMGKEIKFLLHFVKESKQDESGMPNNRFLAERTGGTYSTLKVQPAELEDSGVYFCASSQRENEQFFGPGTRLTVL.

This chain links TRBV7-2 with TRBJ1-1; 7 bases are a match to TRBD1. Germline CDR1 is SGHTA and CDR2 is FQGNSA. There are 15 residues in the CDR3. After removal of 2 bases from V and 3 bases from J, the junction contained 6 bases not matched to a gene. CDR3 coding DNA: TGTGCCAGCAGCTTAAGACAGGGTGGGGACACTGAAGCTTTCTTT. Encoded protein: CASSLRQGGDTEAFF.

This chain joins TRBV5-4 and TRBJ2-7; 9 nucleotides agree with TRBD1. The CDR3 runs to 17 residues. Germline CDR1 reads SGHNT; CDR2 reads YYREEE (reference sequence). Losses at the gene ends were 7 bases for V and 4 bases for J; bases not matched to a gene: 18. Written as DNA, the CDR3 is TGTGCCAGCGCTCCCGCCCCCGGGACAGGGTATAGATACGAGCAGTACTTC. Its translation: CASAPAPGTGYRYEQYF. Using reference TRBV5-4 and TRBJ2-7 for the parts outside the CDR3, the full variable domain is ETGVTQSPTHLIKTRGQQVTLRCSSQSGHNTVSWYQQALGQGPQFIFQYYREEENGRGNFPPRFSGLQFPNYSSELNVNALELDDSALYLCASAPAPGTGYRYEQYFGPGTRLTVT.

DNA for the CDR3: TGTGCCAGCAGCTTGGGACATCTGAACACTGAAGCTTTCTTT. This sequence encodes CASSLGHLNTEAFF. The rearrangement joins TRBV5-6 to TRBJ1-1; D remains unclear. The CDR3 extends over 14 amino acids. Germline loops: CDR1 SGHDT, CDR2 YYEEEE. Trimming took off 0 bases at V and 0 bases at J, with 6 bases between the two ends.

The rearrangement uses TRBV29-1 and TRBJ1-3, with D maybe TRBD1 (5 bases). This CDR3 is built from 14 residues. V dropped 5 bases and J dropped 5 bases, with 16 bases sitting between them. The V gene's germline CDR1 is SQVTM and CDR2 ANQGSEA. The CDR3 here is CSVFLKGSRNTIYF. In DNA, the CDR3 is TGCAGCGTTTTTCTGAAGGGGTCTCGAAACACCATATATTTT.

The chain links TRBV10-3 to TRBJ2-1, with 11 bases matching TRBD2. Germline values: CDR1 ENHRY, CDR2 SYGVKD. The CDR3 has 14 residues. The V segment lost 0 bases and the J segment 15 bases; nucleotides outside the gene matches: 7. CDR3 loop: CAISESSGRALPFF. The DNA for the CDR3 is TGTGCCATCAGTGAGTCTAGCGGGAGGGCCTTGCCGTTCTTC.